Described below is a single TCR beta chain sequence and its context. Its binding antigen is unknown. Nothing much larger sits one base from this clone, and base qualities are not available. These data originate in a study of cytomegalovirus exposure and HLA in healthy donors (dated 2017 in TCRdb). The study in broad terms: An earlier analysis of 587 of the donors reported approximately 300 Gb of sequence data and approximately 110 million unique TCR beta sequences from about 200 million T cells. About 280 gigabases of sequencing data and around 87 million unique TCR sequences were included in an early release covering 550 to 650 HLA-typed donors. Among the roughly 400 genotyped donors, about 85% belonged to the genetic ancestry cluster associated with self-reported Caucasian donors. The study was designed to test whether signatures of past pathogen exposure could be identified by cataloging public T cell receptors. The study profiled the T cell repertoires of 550 to 700 subjects by immunosequencing and related them to cytomegalovirus serostatus. A separate validation cohort of roughly 130 different subjects was used in addition to the approximately 640-subject first cohort. To predict cytomegalovirus infection status, the study brought together high-throughput TCR immunosequencing, statistical association of individual TCRs with disease status, and machine learning. In a later analysis, previously published TCR beta repertoires from roughly 710 donors were re-analyzed and high-resolution HLA genotyping was added so that TCR occurrence patterns could be studied. The later analysis used no new phenotypic data to find candidate immune exposures, relying instead on TCR beta sequences and their occurrence across donors. An earlier analysis of around 540 of the donors applied high-throughput TCR beta sequencing to assess whether each TCR beta V gene segment acted as functional or pseudogenic. Donor age, sex, ethnicity and CMV serostatus were compiled alongside the repertoire data. A later genetic analysis took genome-wide SNP genotypes for about three fifths of the 666 donors and used that subset as a discovery cohort. All discovery cohort repertoires had been generated on a single sequencing platform. HLA typing covered class I and class II loci at four-digit resolution. The number of typed donors differed by locus: roughly 620-630 for A, B, C, DRB1 and DQB1; about 520 for DQA1; 606 for DPA1; and about 450 for DPB1. A handful of DR-DQ haplotypes were handled as single units for association and clustering because linkage in the cohort was strong. On average, around 240,000 unique TCR beta nucleotide sequences were sequenced per donor among a few hundred genotyped donors of the cohort, with about 17% of those sequences being non-productive. Broad study findings and their caveats: A later genetic analysis associated a missense DCLRE1C variant with V-gene and J-gene trimming of TCR beta chains, and an independent cohort replicated the association. The sequencing pipeline was judged likely to have produced a cluster of highly shared sequence variants as a technical artifact. Presence/absence analyses assumed roughly uniform sequencing depth across donors, an assumption that may not hold. Correlated functional status among segregating V segments might be attributable to linkage disequilibrium, but an unknown experimental factor could not be ruled out. A further reported finding was that TCR beta sequences accurately predicted the HLA-A and HLA-B alleles for most subjects in the first cohort. In the study, about 150 TCR beta chains were listed as associated with cytomegalovirus. In vitro tests confirmed that a few of the cytomegalovirus-associated TCR beta chains recognize cytomegalovirus antigens. CMV serostatus was the only immune exposure information available for the cohort. The 87-base-pair reads could not distinguish some IMGT-functional V segments, including TRBV6-2 and TRBV6-3, so those segments were excluded. The cohort was sequenced for TCR beta chains only, and without alpha or paired-chain data the features that could be detected were limited. According to a later analysis, TCR association rates differed among HLA loci, with DRB1 alleles showing the most associated TCRs and HLA-C alleles showing the fewest. Most TCR sequences were observed very rarely across donors, whereas some public TCRs were present in many individuals. Several of the top co-occurrence clusters appeared to be linked to parvovirus B19, influenza, CMV and Epstein-Barr virus, according to a later analysis. The classifier was reported to diagnose cytomegalovirus status with high specificity and sensitivity in both the original cohort and the validation cohort. In an earlier analysis of several hundred of the donors, most TCR beta V segments were observed in productive rearrangements about 90% or about 30% of the time, broadly matching IMGT annotations. When HLA alleles, especially DR and DQ, strongly co-occurred, attributing TCR associations to individual alleles was difficult. Compared with equally common non-associated chains, HLA-associated TCR beta chains in a later analysis were more clonally expanded and had lower generation probabilities. A later genetic analysis reported fewer N-insertions in productive TCRs among donors in an Asian-associated ancestry cluster than the approximately 700-donor mean. Because counts were too low, about 18 rarely observed V segments, including chromosome 9 orphons, were excluded from the earlier analysis of around 590 of the donors. Because HLA typing was missing for some donors at each locus, association tests included only the typed subset. Most CMV-associated TCR beta chains appeared to be HLA-restricted in a later analysis, and the HLA associations seemed to be driven largely by CMV exposure. At a false discovery rate of 0.05, a later analysis linked around 15,000 TCR beta sequences to specific HLA alleles. The authors suggested that the approach could potentially be generalized to other disease states and immunological phenotypes.

The library was produced with the immunoSEQ multiplex PCR assay. For the multiplex PCR, a mixture combining 60 forward primers for TCR Vbeta segments and 13 reverse primers for TCR Jbeta segments was used. Amplification of the CDR3 region of rearranged TCR beta genes was performed with a multiplex PCR assay on genomic DNA. Amplified TCR beta libraries were sequenced as 87-base-pair reads on the Illumina HiSeq System. For the original study's pipeline: Across the 666 repertoires, a later analysis counted tens of millions of unique TCR beta chains, some 11 million of which were shared by at least two donors. Raw reads were error-corrected and collapsed into unique sequences with a nearest-neighbor algorithm that merged closely related sequences to remove PCR and sequencing errors. CDR3 sequences were aligned to IMGT reference sequences to assign V, D and J gene segments. Each retained sequence needed at least a six-nucleotide match to both a V gene segment and a J gene segment. A rearrangement was called productive if the CDR3 had no stop codons and remained in frame with V and J, and every other rearrangement was called non-productive. Following IMGT convention, CDR3 was defined as the stretch from the second conserved V-encoded cysteine up to the conserved J-encoded phenylalanine. In an earlier analysis of 550 to 650 of the donors, sequences lacking an unambiguous match to a single V gene segment were excluded. An earlier analysis of approximately 590 of the donors classified V segments as functional when productive rearrangements were above 56.7% and as segregating when the standard deviation between donors was above 5%. To diagnose cytomegalovirus status from the catalog of TCR beta chain sequences, a statistical classification framework was built. A later analysis assigned V and J genes by comparing TCR nucleotide sequences with IMGT/GENE-DB human TR gene sequences. In a later analysis, CDR3 sequences and most-parsimonious VDJ recombination scenarios were assigned using the TCRdist pipeline. In a later analysis, each TCR beta chain was defined by its CDR3 amino acid sequence together with its V-gene family, and reads lacking a unique V-gene family were excluded. A later analysis removed 550 to 700 highly shared, low-generation-probability nucleotide sequences to deal with suspected cross-contamination and a sequencing artifact. A later analysis calculated a clonal expansion index for each public chain from normalized within-repertoire ranks of inferred template counts. In a later analysis, generation probabilities were computed using a VDJ recombination model fitted to out-of-frame rearrangements, and the results were checked against IGoR. A later analysis scored TCR-TCR, TCR-HLA and TCR-CMV co-occurrence with hypergeometric tests, applying a repertoire-size bias correction to TCR pairs. In a later analysis, false discovery rates were estimated by permuting HLA or CMV assignments 20 times. In a later analysis, co-occurring TCRs were grouped with DBSCAN, and TCRdist sequence similarity was added when clustering was performed within HLA-allele-positive subsets. For co-occurrence clustering, repertoires with fewer than 30,000 or more than 120,000 public chains were excluded, along with five or six repertoires with anomalous nucleotide sharing. TCRdb mirrors the immuneACCESS table, restricted to in-frame sequences. Some clones are absent from its copies; in checked studies, under half trace to an unresolved V gene, and the reason for the others is unknown. V, J and clone size were drawn from that table, and D and trimming were deduced from the DNA. This sample is represented by 200,000 to 250,000 clones; 70% to 80% of them were singletons. The top ten clonotypes cover 2.5% to 3.5% of the sample.

From its cysteine to its phenylalanine, the CDR3 spans 16 amino acids. The DNA shown is the 48-base CDR3, in frame from base 1. V is shortened by 4 bases, J by 1 base, and the region joining them spans 17 bases. Based on the germline V gene, the CDR1 and CDR2 sequences are SGHRS and YFSETQ. The cohort comprised some 730 healthy bone marrow donors. All cohort members were sampled while nominally healthy, although unrecorded immune exposures were likely present. The donor tested CMV seropositive and was one of the 289 seropositive cohort members. Each donor provided a peripheral blood sample, and peripheral blood mononuclear cells were used for TCR beta sequencing. The Qiagen DNeasy Blood Extraction Kit was used to extract genomic DNA from the blood cell samples.

Sequencing was performed on PBMCs. This clonotype was obtained from a woman aged 60-70 years in good health and CMV-seropositive. The chain employs TRBV5-1 and TRBJ1-1; a tentative D call is TRBD1 (5 bases match). The DNA reads TGCGCCAGCAGCCCCCCGGCGGGACTGCCGAACACTGAAGCTTTCTTT. Translated, this is CASSPPAGLPNTEAFF. The CDR3 plus the reference TRBV5-1 and TRBJ1-1 genes for the other parts give the full variable domain: KAGVTQTPRYLIKTRGQQVTLSCSPISGHRSVSWYQQTPGQGLQFLFEYFSETQRNKGNFPGRFSGRQFSNSRSEMNVSTLELGDSALYLCASSPPAGLPNTEAFFGQGTRLTVV.